A single sample gave rise to the 22 T cell receptor beta chains below, sequenced in a study of long-term antiretroviral therapy in people with HIV. A v3.0 immunoSEQ assay was performed at survey level. Method: immunoSEQ multiplex PCR; TCRdb's copy keeps in-frame clones and lacks some. The sample yields 15,000 to 20,000 clones, roughly four fifths seen once. Here the sequenced sample was unsorted PBMCs, taken roughly 2.4 years before starting antiretroviral therapy. The receptors come from a woman between 50 and 59 years old with HIV.

The chain carries TRBV6-5 and TRBJ1-2; D gene ambiguous. The germline V and J ends were trimmed by 6 bases and 4 bases, with 12 bases remaining between them. The CDR3 is made up of 13 amino acids. Germline CDR1 MNHEY, CDR2 SVGAGI. The CDR3 DNA sequence: TGTGCCAGCAGGGCACCGGGAGGCTATGGCTACACCTTC. This codes for CASRAPGGYGYTF.

Turning to this clone: Other DNA sequences in the same sample also yield this CDR3. CDR3: CASRLQGAADTQYF. For the CDR3, the DNA is TGCGCCAGCAGATTACAGGGGGCGGCAGATACGCAGTATTTT. The chain uses TRBV5-1 and TRBJ2-3; TRBD1 matches 9 bases. The ends lost 5 bases at V and 4 bases at J; junction bases unmatched: 5. The CDR3 is 14 amino acids. Germline CDR1 and CDR2: SGHRS and YFSETQ.

This clone was observed once. The rearrangement uses TRBV27 and TRBJ1-5; possibly TRBD1 for D (6 bases). CDR3 size: 15 residues. Germline assignment: CDR1 MNHEY and CDR2 SMNVEV (reference sequence). Deletions cut 5 bases from V and 6 bases from J, with 17 bases between. The CDR3 loop reads CASSPLRGGGQPQHF. The CDR3, as DNA: TGTGCCAGCAGTCCCCTAAGGGGGGGCGGTCAGCCCCAGCATTTT.

The genes are TRBV7-3 and TRBJ1-2, with a tentative D call TRBD1 (5 bases). V was clipped by 3 bases and J by 6 bases, with 11 bases between them. The CDR3 spans 13 residues. Germline values: CDR1 SGHTA, CDR2 FQGTGA. This CDR3 is CASSFQGIDGYTF. In DNA form, the CDR3 reads TGTGCCAGCAGCTTTCAGGGAATCGATGGCTACACCTTC.

The chain has TRBV11-2 and TRBJ2-3; 8 bases line up with TRBD1. CDR1 is SGHAT, CDR2 FQNNGV, per germline. This CDR3 spans 15 amino acids. V dropped 7 bases and J dropped 4; count of bases not matched to a gene: 10. The CDR3 DNA is TGTGCCAGCACCCCGTTGGACAGGGCGGCAGATACGCAGTATTTT. Protein product: CASTPLDRAADTQYF.

In its sample, this clone was seen once. The chain joins TRBV25-1 to TRBJ1-5; D is possibly TRBD1 (6 bases). V lost 6 bases, J lost 7 bases, and 16 bases lay in between. Germline V gene data show CDR1 as MGHDK and CDR2 as SYGVNS. The CDR3 totals 14 residues. The CDR3 protein is CASSPGQLRQPQHF. The CDR3 nucleotides read TGTGCCAGCAGCCCCGGACAGCTTCGGCAGCCCCAGCATTTT.

The chain is built from TRBV7-6 and TRBJ1-1, with D tentatively TRBD1 (5 bases). This CDR3 has 12 amino acids. The germline gives CDR1 SGHVS, CDR2 FNYEAQ. Trimming pared 2 bases from V and 8 bases from J, leaving 9 bases between. The CDR3, as DNA: TGTGCCAGCAGCTTATGGACATCGGAAGCTTTCTTT. Its translation: CASSLWTSEAFF.

The chain links TRBV5-1 to TRBJ2-5; 15 bases fit TRBD2. Trimming cost V 4 bases and J 1 base; bases outside gene matches: 5. The V gene's germline CDR1 is SGHRS and CDR2 YFSETQ. The CDR3 consists of 17 residues. CDR3 sequence: CASSAGTSGGFQETQYF. The CDR3 DNA reads TGCGCCAGCAGCGCCGGGACTAGCGGGGGGTTCCAAGAGACCCAGTACTTC.

The V and J genes are TRBV19 and TRBJ1-5; D unresolved. Germline V CDR1 and CDR2: LNHDA, SQIVND (reference sequence). This CDR3 contains 13 residues. V lost 5 bases and J lost 0, with 5 bases in between. The CDR3 sequence: CASSYSSNQPQHF. The CDR3 nucleotides read TGTGCCAGTAGTTACAGTAGCAATCAGCCCCAGCATTTT.

The chain has TRBV27 and TRBJ2-7; D assignment may be TRBD1 or TRBD2 (5 bases each). CDR1 MNHEY and CDR2 SMNVEV come from the germline V gene (reference sequence). V was shortened by 4 bases and J by 0 bases, with 13 bases between the two germline ends. This CDR3 has 15 amino acids. DNA for the CDR3: TGTGCCAGCAGTTACACCGGGACGGGCTCCTACGAGCAGTACTTC. Protein sequence: CASSYTGTGSYEQYF.

This clone showed up just once. This rearrangement joins TRBV7-9 to TRBJ2-2; 9 positions match TRBD1. Germline loops: CDR1 SEHNR, CDR2 FQNEAQ (reference sequence). There are 17 residues in the CDR3. The junction had 4 bases not matched to a gene; V was cut back by 1 base and J by 1 base. CDR3 amino acids: CASSLEGTGRNTGELFF. CDR3 sequence (DNA): TGTGCCAGCAGCTTAGAAGGGACAGGGCGGAACACCGGGGAGCTGTTTTTT.

The chain joins TRBV27 to TRBJ1-5, with D possibly matching TRBD1 (5 bases). With 3 bases removed from V and 6 bases from J, the gap between germline ends came to 9 bases. This CDR3 contains 13 residues. From germline, CDR1 is MNHEY and CDR2 SMNVEV (reference sequence). The CDR3 loop is CASSLGQLQPQHF. As DNA, the CDR3 is TGTGCCAGCAGTTTGGGGCAGCTTCAGCCCCAGCATTTT.

CDR3 region: CASSLVGDTQYF. The CDR3, as DNA: TGTGCCAGCAGCTTAGTTGGGGATACGCAGTATTTT. This chain connects TRBV7-2 to TRBJ2-3; unclear D gene. Germline CDR1 reads SGHTA; CDR2 reads FQGNSA. The ends were cut back, 1 base at V and 6 bases at J, with 5 bases in the middle. CDR3 size: 12 residues.

The V and J genes are TRBV19 and TRBJ2-2; D unresolved. V shed 5 bases and J shed 0 bases, with 10 bases lying between them. Per germline, CDR1 LNHDA and CDR2 SQIVND (reference sequence). The CDR3 sequence is 15 residues long. CDR3 DNA sequence: TGTGCCAGTAGTGTCCCTATGACGAACACCGGGGAGCTGTTTTTT. Translating gives CASSVPMTNTGELFF.

This chain joins TRBV19 and TRBJ1-5, with 7 bases lining up with TRBD1. Germline V gene sequence: CDR1 LNHDA, CDR2 SQIVND (reference sequence). The V segment lost 6 bases and the J segment 1 base; nucleotides outside the gene matches: 6. This CDR3 contains 15 residues. The CDR3 DNA is TGTGCCAGTAGGACAGGGATGTTAAGCAATCAGCCCCAGCATTTT. Translating it yields CASRTGMLSNQPQHF.

The V call is TRBV4-1, the J call TRBJ1-3; unclear D gene. Germline V gene data show CDR1 as MGHRA and CDR2 as YSYEKL. V was pared by 6 bases and J by 1 base, with 16 bases between. CDR3 length: 16 amino acids. The CDR3 DNA is TGCGCCAGCAGACCAACTTCGCGTCAATCTGGAAACACCATATATTTT. The encoded protein is CASRPTSRQSGNTIYF.

Sample share makes this clone medium-sized. The J gene is TRBJ2-2, the V gene TRBV7-8, with D maybe TRBD1 (5 bases). The CDR3 has 16 amino acids. Germline V gene lookup returns CDR1 SGHVS and CDR2 FQNEAQ. V gave up 10 bases and J gave up 5 bases, with 23 bases separating them. The CDR3 region has the DNA TGTGCCATCATACCACCGCCACCCCCAGGGACCGGGGAGCTGTTTTTT. As protein: CAIIPPPPPGTGELFF.

V usage is TRBV7-9 and J usage is TRBJ1-1; 9 nucleotides align to TRBD1. This CDR3 contains 14 residues. Germline-derived CDR1 and CDR2 are SEHNR and FQNEAQ (reference sequence). V shed 3 bases, J shed 4 bases, and the junction held 3 bases outside the gene matches. CDR3 loop: CASSFGTGFTEAFF. CDR3 bases: TGTGCCAGCAGCTTCGGGACAGGGTTCACTGAAGCTTTCTTT.

The V call is TRBV5-1, the J call TRBJ2-7; D is unresolved. Germline V gene sequence: CDR1 SGHRS, CDR2 YFSETQ. Trimming left V 0 bases short and J 3 bases short, with 4 bases between. The length of the CDR3 is 12 residues. The CDR3: CASSLVSYEQYF. As DNA, the CDR3 is TGCGCCAGCAGCTTGGTCAGCTACGAGCAGTACTTC. Filled out from reference TRBV5-1 and TRBJ2-7, the complete variable domain reads KAGVTQTPRYLIKTRGQQVTLSCSPISGHRSVSWYQQTPGQGLQFLFEYFSETQRNKGNFPGRFSGRQFSNSRSEMNVSTLELGDSALYLCASSLVSYEQYFGPGTRLTVT.

The chain links TRBV7-9 to TRBJ1-4; D call uncertain. CDR3 length equals 16 residues. Trimming cost V 5 bases and J 7 bases, with 20 bases left between them. Per germline, CDR1 SEHNR and CDR2 FQNEAQ (reference sequence). CDR3 sequence: CASSLGTALPGEKLFF. In DNA, the CDR3 is TGTGCCAGCAGCCTGGGCACTGCCCTACCCGGTGAAAAACTGTTTTTT.

The genes are TRBV21-1 and TRBJ2-1; TRBD1 is the table's D call, not checked against the DNA. TRBV21-1 is a pseudogene segment. This CDR3 comprises 13 residues. The CDR3: CASSIDRADEQFF. The CDR3 bases are TGTGCCAGCAGCATTGACAGGGCCGATGAGCAGTTCTTC.

The V call is TRBV4-1, the J call TRBJ1-1; TRBD1 agrees at 7 bases. Germline lookup yields CDR1 MGHRA and CDR2 YSYEKL. The CDR3 is made up of 15 amino acids. V trimming: 1 base; J trimming: 1 base; junction bases outside the gene matches: 3. Here the CDR3 reads CASSQVAGGNTEAFF. CDR3 in DNA: TGCGCCAGCAGCCAAGTGGCAGGGGGGAACACTGAAGCTTTCTTT.